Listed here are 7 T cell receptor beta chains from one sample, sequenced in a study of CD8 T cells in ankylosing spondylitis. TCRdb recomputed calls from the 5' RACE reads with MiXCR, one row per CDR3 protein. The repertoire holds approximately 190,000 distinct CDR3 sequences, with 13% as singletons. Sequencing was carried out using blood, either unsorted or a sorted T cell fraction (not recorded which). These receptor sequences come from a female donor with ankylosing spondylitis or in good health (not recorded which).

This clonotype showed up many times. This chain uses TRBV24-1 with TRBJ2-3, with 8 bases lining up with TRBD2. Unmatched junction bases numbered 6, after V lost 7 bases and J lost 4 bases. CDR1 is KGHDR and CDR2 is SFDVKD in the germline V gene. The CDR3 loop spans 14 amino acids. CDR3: CATRGGLGSDTQYF. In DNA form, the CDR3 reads TGTGCCACCAGGGGGGGACTAGGGTCAGATACGCAGTATTTT.

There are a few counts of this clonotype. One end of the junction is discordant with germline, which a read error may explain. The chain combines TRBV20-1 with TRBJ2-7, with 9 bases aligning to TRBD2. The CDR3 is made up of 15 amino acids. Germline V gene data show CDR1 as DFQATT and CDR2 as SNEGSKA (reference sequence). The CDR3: CSARDNSGREYEQYF. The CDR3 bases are TGCAGTGCCAGAGATAATAGCGGGAGAGAATACGAGCAGTACTTC.

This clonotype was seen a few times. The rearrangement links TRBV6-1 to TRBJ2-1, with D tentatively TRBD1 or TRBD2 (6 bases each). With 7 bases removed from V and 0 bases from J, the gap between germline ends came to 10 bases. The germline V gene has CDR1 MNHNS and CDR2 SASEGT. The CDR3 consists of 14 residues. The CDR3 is CASKGGYSYNEQFF. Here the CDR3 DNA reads TGTGCCAGCAAGGGGGGTTACTCCTACAATGAGCAGTTCTTC.

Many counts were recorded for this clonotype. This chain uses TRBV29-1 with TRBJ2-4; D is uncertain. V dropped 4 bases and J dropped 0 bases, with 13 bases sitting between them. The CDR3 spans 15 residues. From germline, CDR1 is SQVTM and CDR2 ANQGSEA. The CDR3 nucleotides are TGCAGCGTTGTAAGTTGGGCAGGAGCCAAAAACATTCAGTACTTC. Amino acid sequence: CSVVSWAGAKNIQYF.

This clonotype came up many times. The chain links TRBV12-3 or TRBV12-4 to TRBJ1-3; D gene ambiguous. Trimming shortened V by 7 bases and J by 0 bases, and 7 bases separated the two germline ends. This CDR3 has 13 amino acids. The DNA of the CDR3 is TGTGCCAGCACACATTACTCTGGAAACACCATATATTTT. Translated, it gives CASTHYSGNTIYF.

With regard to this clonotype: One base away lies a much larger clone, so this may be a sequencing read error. The CDR3: CANSLTPGNNEQYF. CDR3 in DNA: TGTGCCAACAGTCTCACACCGGGGAATAACGAGCAGTACTTC. The chain carries TRBV6-1 and TRBJ2-7; D possibly corresponds to TRBD2 (5 bases). Per germline, CDR1 MNHNS and CDR2 SASEGT. The CDR3 extends over 14 amino acids.

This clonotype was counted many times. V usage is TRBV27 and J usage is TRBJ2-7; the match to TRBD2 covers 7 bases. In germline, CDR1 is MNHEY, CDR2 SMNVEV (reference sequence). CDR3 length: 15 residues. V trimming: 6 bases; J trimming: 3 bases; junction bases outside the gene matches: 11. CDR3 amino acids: CASSNTGTGGYEQYF. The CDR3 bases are TGTGCCAGCAGCAATACCGGGACGGGGGGCTACGAGCAGTACTTC.